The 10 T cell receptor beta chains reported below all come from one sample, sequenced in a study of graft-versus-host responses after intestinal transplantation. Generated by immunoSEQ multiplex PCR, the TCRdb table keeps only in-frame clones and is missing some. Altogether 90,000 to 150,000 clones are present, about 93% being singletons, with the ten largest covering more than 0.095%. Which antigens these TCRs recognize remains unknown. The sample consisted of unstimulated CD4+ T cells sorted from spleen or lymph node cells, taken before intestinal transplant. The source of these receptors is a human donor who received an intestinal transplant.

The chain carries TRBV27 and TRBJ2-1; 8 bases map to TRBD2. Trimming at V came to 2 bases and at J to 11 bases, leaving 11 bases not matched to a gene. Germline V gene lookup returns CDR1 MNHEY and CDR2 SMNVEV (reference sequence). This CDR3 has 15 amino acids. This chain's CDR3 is CASSLKAGGFYKQFF. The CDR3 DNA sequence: TGTGCCAGCAGTTTAAAGGCGGGAGGTTTCTATAAGCAGTTCTTC.

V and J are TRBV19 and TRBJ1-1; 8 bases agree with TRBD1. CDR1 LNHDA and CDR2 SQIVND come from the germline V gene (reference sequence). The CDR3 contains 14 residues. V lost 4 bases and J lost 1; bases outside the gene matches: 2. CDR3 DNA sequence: TGTGCCAGTAGTACTGGGACAGGGAACACTGAAGCTTTCTTT. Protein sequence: CASSTGTGNTEAFF. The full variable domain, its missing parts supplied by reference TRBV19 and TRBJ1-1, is DGGITQSPKYLFRKEGQNVTLSCEQNLNHDAMYWYRQDPGQGLRLIYYSQIVNDFQKGDIAEGYSVSREKKESFPLTVTSAQKNPTAFYLCASSTGTGNTEAFFGQGTRLTVV.

The CDR3 region has the DNA TGTGCCTGGAGTTGGGGACAGGGGGCGCGAGGGGGCTACACCTTC. It specifies CAWSWGQGARGGYTF. The chain recombines TRBV30 with TRBJ1-2; 12 nucleotides match TRBD1. CDR1 is GTSNPN and CDR2 is SVGIG in the germline V gene (reference sequence). V lost 2 bases and J lost 8; bases outside the gene matches: 9. This CDR3 has 15 amino acids.

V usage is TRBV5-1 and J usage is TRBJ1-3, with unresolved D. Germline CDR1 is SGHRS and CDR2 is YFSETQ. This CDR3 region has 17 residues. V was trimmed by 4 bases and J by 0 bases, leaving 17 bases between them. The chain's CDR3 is CASSLPGGSPSGNTIYF. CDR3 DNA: TGCGCCAGCAGCCTACCAGGCGGCAGCCCCTCTGGAAACACCATATATTTT. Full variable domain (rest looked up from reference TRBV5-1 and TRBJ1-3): KAGVTQTPRYLIKTRGQQVTLSCSPISGHRSVSWYQQTPGQGLQFLFEYFSETQRNKGNFPGRFSGRQFSNSRSEMNVSTLELGDSALYLCASSLPGGSPSGNTIYFGEGSWLTVV.

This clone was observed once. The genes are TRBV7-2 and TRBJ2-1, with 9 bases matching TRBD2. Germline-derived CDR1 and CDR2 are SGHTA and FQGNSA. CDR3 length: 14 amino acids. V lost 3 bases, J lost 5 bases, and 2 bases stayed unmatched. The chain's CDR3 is CASSFGLANNEQFF. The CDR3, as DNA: TGTGCCAGCAGCTTCGGACTAGCGAACAATGAGCAGTTCTTC.

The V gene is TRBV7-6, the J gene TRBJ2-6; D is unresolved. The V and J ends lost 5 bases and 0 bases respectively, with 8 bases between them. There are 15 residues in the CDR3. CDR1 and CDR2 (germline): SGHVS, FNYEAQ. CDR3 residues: CASSVVGSGANVLTF. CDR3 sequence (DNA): TGTGCCAGCAGCGTTGTGGGCTCTGGGGCCAACGTCCTGACTTTC.

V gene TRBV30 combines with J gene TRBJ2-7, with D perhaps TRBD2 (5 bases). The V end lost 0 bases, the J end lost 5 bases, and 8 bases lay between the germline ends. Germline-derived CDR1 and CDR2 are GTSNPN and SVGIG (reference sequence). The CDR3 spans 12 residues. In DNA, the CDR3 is TGTGCCTGGAGTGTACGGGGAAACGAGCAGTACTTC. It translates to CAWSVRGNEQYF.

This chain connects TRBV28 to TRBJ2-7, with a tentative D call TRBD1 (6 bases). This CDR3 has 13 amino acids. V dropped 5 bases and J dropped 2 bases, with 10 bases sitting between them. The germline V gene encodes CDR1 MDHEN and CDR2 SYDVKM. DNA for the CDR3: TGTGCCAGCAGTCCTACAGGGACCTACGAGCAGTACTTC. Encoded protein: CASSPTGTYEQYF.

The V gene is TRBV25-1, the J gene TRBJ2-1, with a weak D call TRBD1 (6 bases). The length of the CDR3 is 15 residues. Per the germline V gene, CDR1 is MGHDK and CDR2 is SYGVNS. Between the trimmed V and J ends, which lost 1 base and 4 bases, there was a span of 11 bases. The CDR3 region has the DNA TGTGCCAGCAGTGAATTAGGGACACCTTACAATGAGCAGTTCTTC. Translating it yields CASSELGTPYNEQFF.

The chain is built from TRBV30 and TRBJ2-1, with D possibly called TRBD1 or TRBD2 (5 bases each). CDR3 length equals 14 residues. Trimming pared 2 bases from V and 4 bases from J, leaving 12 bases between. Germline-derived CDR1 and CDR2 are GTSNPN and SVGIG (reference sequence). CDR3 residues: CAWSTAWGYNEQFF. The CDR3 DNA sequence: TGTGCCTGGAGTACAGCATGGGGGTACAATGAGCAGTTCTTC.